This TCR beta chain was found in a study of cytomegalovirus exposure and HLA in healthy donors. The PCR was carried out with 60 Vbeta primers and 13 Jbeta primers. Profiled with immunoSEQ multiplex PCR; TCRdb holds only in-frame clones, not every one. The sample lists approximately 110,000 clones, under 85% occurring once. Study-level findings and limits: Analyses of presence and absence presupposed an approximately uniform sequencing depth across donors. Later genetic work tied a missense DCLRE1C variant to beta-chain V and J trimming. TCR beta chains numbering more than 150 were designated cytomegalovirus-associated. It was reportedly the case that the classifier diagnosed cytomegalovirus status with high specificity and sensitivity.

This CDR3 is built from 18 residues. Germline CDR1 is SQVTM and CDR2 is ANQGSEA. V lost 3 bases and J 0 bases, leaving 22 bases between the germline ends. On this clone itself: What it binds is not known.

V is TRBV29-1 and J is TRBJ2-3; a weak D match, TRBD2 (5 bases). The clonotype originates from a woman between 40 and 55 years old in good health and CMV-seropositive. The specimen sequenced was PBMCs. The DNA for the CDR3 is TGCAGCGTTGACCTTATGAGGGAAACGGGTTCTAGCACAGATACGCAGTATTTT. Its protein product is CSVDLMRETGSSTDTQYF.